The source of this T cell receptor beta chain is a study of T cells in Graves' hyperthyroidism and ophthalmopathy. The CDR3 has 15 residues. Germline V gene data show CDR1 as MNHEY and CDR2 as SMNVEV (reference sequence). J lost 6 bases, V lost 2 bases, and 5 bases had no gene match. This clonotype has a count of ten or more. The antigen is not known. Amplified TCR beta CDR3 regions derived from RNA transcripts. HTBI primers were the set used in a first-round RT-PCR of the TCR CDR3. TCRdb re-analysed the multiplex PCR reads in MiXCR, keeping a single row per CDR3 protein. The sample consists of about 210,000 distinct CDR3 sequences, roughly 15% of them appearing once. Study-level results: Ophthalmopathy stood apart from stable hyperthyroidism in a 13 V-J model.

Among the patients, aged 18 to 65, hyperthyroidism was newly diagnosed and had lasted under 2 months. PBMCs were derived from around 10 ml fresh peripheral blood. The chain employs TRBV27 and TRBJ2-1; TRBD1 aligns across 9 bases. The material sequenced was blood. This sequence was found in a man aged 45-65 years with Graves' hyperthyroidism. In DNA form, the CDR3 reads TGTGCCAGCAGTTTAAAGGGACAGGGTTCCAATGAGCAGTTCTTC. Its translation is CASSLKGQGSNEQFF.